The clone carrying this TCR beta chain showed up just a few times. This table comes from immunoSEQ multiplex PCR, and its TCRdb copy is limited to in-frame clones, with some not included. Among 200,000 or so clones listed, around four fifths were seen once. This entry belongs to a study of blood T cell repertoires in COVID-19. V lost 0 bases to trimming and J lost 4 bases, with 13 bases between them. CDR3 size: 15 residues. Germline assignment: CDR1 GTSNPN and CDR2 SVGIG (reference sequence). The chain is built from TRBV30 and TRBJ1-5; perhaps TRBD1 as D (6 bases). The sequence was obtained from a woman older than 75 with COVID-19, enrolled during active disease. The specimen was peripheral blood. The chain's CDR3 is CAWSVPGQLNQPQHF. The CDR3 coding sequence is TGTGCCTGGAGTGTACCGGGACAACTTAATCAGCCCCAGCATTTT.